A selection of T cell receptor beta chains follows, all from one sample in a study of blood T cells in healthy people across ages. TCRdb reanalysed the 5' RACE reads using MiXCR and keeps one entry per CDR3 protein. This sample has approximately 780,000 distinct CDR3 sequences, with roughly 24% found just once. The same sample was also used in a study of T cells of mothers and their children.

The sample taken for sequencing was blood. Receptors were obtained from a boy between 5 and 17 years old in good health. Both conserved end residues are part of each CDR3. A D gene is named only where the DNA matches it firmly. The size of a clone is reported for some rows only, either as once, few or many, or as a class for expanded clones.

abundance | len | j_gene | v_gene | d_gene | CDR3nt | CDR3aa
- | 14 | TRBJ2-1 | TRBV29-1 | - | TGCAGCGTCGAAGTGGACGTCTCCTACAATGAGCAGTTCTTC | CSVEVDVSYNEQFF
few | 14 | TRBJ1-4 | TRBV2 | - | TGTGCCAGCACGGGAGGGAGATCTAATGAAAGACTGTTTTTT | CASTGGRSNERLFF
- | 12 | TRBJ2-4 | TRBV19 | - | TGTGCCAGTAGTAACCGGGGAAACATTCAGTACTTC | CASSNRGNIQYF
- | 12 | TRBJ2-5 | TRBV20-1 | - | TGCAGTGCGGGACCCCGCGGAGAGACCCAGTACTTC | CSAGPRGETQYF
few | 13 | TRBJ2-7 | TRBV19 | TRBD1 | TGTGCCAGTAGCCTCGACAGGGACGACGAGCAGTACTTC | CASSLDRDDEQYF
- | 15 | TRBJ2-1 | TRBV5-4 | TRBD1 | TGTGCCAGCAGCTTGGCCGGGACAGGGGGGGATGAGCAGTTCTTC | CASSLAGTGGDEQFF
- | 14 | TRBJ2-4 | TRBV15 | - | TGTGCCACCAGCAGAGATCAGCAGGAGAGGATTCAGTACTTC | CATSRDQQERIQYF
- | 16 | TRBJ2-3 | TRBV20-1 | TRBD2 | TGCAGTGCTAGATTGCGGACTAGCGGGGAGGGAGGTACGCAGTATTTT | CSARLRTSGEGGTQYF
- | 16 | TRBJ2-3 | TRBV9 | TRBD2 | TGTGCCAGCAGCGCCCTTTCTAGCGGGGATACAGATACGCAGTATTTT | CASSALSSGDTDTQYF
- | 14 | TRBJ1-1 | TRBV3-1 | - | TGTGCCAGCAGCCCTCGTCGGGCGAACACTGAAGCTTTCTTT | CASSPRRANTEAFF
few | 16 | TRBJ2-5 | TRBV5-1 | - | TGCGCCAGCAGCCCCACGTATCGGGGATTGAAAGAGACCCAGTACTTC | CASSPTYRGLKETQYF